This T cell receptor (beta chain) derives from a study of early T cells in non-severe SARS-CoV-2 infection. On the study more broadly: Bulk RNA isolated from unsorted whole blood underwent sequencing; chains were not paired.

This clonotype was recorded at least ten times. TCRdb itself ran the 5' RACE reads through MiXCR, one entry per CDR3 protein. The sample has almost 85,000 distinct CDR3 sequences, 9% to 14% seen once. This CDR3 is built from 13 residues. Trimming removed 3 bases from V and 1 base from J, with 6 bases in between. Germline V gene data show CDR1 as SQVTM and CDR2 as ANQGSEA. Sequenced: whole blood. The chain joins TRBV29-1 to TRBJ2-2, with D tentatively TRBD1 (6 bases). The sequence came from an adult who was a healthcare worker with PCR-confirmed SARS-CoV-2 infection or an uninfected control (not recorded which). CDR3 nucleotides: TGCAGCGTTGAGGGACAGAACACCGGGGAGCTGTTTTTT. Its protein product is CSVEGQNTGELFF.